This T cell receptor beta chain was sequenced in a study of radiotherapy plus CTLA-4 blockade in lung cancer. The wider study: 18% of patients responded objectively, and roughly 30% achieved disease control. General study results and limits: There was expansion of tumor-derived TCR clones in blood after radiotherapy plus ipilimumab.

The data were produced by immunoSEQ multiplex PCR, yet TCRdb's version contains in-frame clones alone and is incomplete. The table lists 56,000 or so clones, approximately 80% of them singletons, with around a sixth in the top ten. This clone was seen once. Its antigen is still unknown. The CDR3 is 17 residues long. Germline loops: CDR1 KGHSH, CDR2 LQKENI. Trimming cost V 3 bases and J 0 bases; bases outside gene matches: 8. The J gene is TRBJ2-3, the V gene TRBV18; 8 bases agree with TRBD2. Source: peripheral blood, taken from a patient treated with radiotherapy plus ipilimumab. The clonotype comes from a human donor with non-small cell lung cancer who had a complete response to radiotherapy plus ipilimumab. The CDR3 nucleotides read TGTGCCAGCTCACCCCTAGCGGGCGATCCTAGCACAGATACGCAGTATTTT. It specifies CASSPLAGDPSTDTQYF.